This TCR beta chain originates from a study of early T cells in non-severe SARS-CoV-2 infection. Study as a whole: Sequencing was performed on bulk RNA from unsorted whole blood, leaving chains unpaired. Broader study findings: VDJdb-based annotation leaned toward anti-spike CD8 responses and missed private and CD4 specificities.

This clonotype showed up just a few times. What it binds is unknown. Individual cDNA molecules each received unique molecular identifiers attached to them. Via MiXCR, TCRdb re-called the 5' RACE reads, giving one row per CDR3 protein. The sample lists 60,000 to 85,000 distinct CDR3 sequences, less than 20% occurring once. This CDR3 has 14 amino acids. CDR1 is KGHSH, CDR2 LQKENI, per germline. Trimming removed 3 bases from V and 5 bases from J, with 8 bases in between. Sequences were obtained from whole blood. The receptor's source is an adult who was a healthcare worker with PCR-confirmed SARS-CoV-2 infection or an uninfected control (not recorded which). This chain links TRBV18 with TRBJ1-6; D not resolved. CDR3 DNA sequence: TGTGCCAGCTCACCTGGGATGGATAATTCACCCCTCCACTTT. Protein: CASSPGMDNSPLHF.